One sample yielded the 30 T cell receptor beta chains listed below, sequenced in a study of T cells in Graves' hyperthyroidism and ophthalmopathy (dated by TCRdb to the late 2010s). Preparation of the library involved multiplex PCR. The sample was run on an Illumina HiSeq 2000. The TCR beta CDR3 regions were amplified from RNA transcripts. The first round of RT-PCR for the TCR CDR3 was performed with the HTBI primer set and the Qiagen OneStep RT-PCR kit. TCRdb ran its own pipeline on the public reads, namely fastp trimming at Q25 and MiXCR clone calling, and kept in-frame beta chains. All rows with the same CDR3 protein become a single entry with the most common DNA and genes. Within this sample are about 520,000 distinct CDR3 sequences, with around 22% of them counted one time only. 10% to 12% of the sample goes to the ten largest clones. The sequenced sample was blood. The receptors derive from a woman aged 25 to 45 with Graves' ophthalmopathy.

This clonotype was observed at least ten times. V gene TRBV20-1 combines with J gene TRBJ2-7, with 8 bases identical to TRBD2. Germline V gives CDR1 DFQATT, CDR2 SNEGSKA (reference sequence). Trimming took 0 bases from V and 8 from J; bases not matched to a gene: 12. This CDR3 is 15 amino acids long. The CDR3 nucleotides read TGCAGTGCTAGAGACCCTTTAGCCGGGGGGGGCAAGCAGTACTTC. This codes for CSARDPLAGGGKQYF.

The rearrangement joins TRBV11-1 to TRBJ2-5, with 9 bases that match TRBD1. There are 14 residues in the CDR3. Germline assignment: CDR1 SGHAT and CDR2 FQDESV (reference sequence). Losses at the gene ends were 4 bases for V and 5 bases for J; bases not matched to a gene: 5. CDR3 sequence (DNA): TGTGCCAGCAGCTCTGACAGGGGGAGGGAGACCCAGTACTTC. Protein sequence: CASSSDRGRETQYF.

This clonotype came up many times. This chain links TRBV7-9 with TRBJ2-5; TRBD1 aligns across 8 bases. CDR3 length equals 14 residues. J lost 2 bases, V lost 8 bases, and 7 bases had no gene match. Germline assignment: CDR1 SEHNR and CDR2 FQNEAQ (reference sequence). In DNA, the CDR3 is TGTGCCAGCCGCCCGGGACAGGAACAAGAGACCCAGTACTTC. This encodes CASRPGQEQETQYF. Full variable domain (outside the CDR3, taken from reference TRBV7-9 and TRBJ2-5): DTGVSQNPRHKITKRGQNVTFRCDPISEHNRLYWYRQTLGQGPEFLTYFQNEAQLEKSRLLSDRFSAERPKGSFSTLEIQRTEQGDSAMYLCASRPGQEQETQYFGPGTRLLVL.

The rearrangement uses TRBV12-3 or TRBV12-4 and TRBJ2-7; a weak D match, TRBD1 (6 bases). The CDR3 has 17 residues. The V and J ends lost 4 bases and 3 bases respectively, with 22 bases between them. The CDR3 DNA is TGTGCCAGCAGTTCCCACCTCACGTTTACAGGGAACTACGAGCAGTACTTC. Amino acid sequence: CASSSHLTFTGNYEQYF.

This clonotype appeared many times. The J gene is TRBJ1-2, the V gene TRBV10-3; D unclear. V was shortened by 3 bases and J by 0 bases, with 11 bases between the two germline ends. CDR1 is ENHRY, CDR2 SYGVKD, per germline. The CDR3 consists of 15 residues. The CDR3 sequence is CAISEFGRANYGYTF. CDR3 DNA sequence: TGTGCCATCAGTGAATTCGGGAGAGCTAACTATGGCTACACCTTC.

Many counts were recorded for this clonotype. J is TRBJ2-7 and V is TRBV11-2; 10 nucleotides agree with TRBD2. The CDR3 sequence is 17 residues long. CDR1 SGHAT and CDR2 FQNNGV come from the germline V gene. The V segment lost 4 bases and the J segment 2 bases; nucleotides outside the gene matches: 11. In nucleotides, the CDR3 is TGTGCCAGCAGCTACCCTAGCGGGGGAGAAATCCCCTACGAGCAGTACTTC. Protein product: CASSYPSGGEIPYEQYF.

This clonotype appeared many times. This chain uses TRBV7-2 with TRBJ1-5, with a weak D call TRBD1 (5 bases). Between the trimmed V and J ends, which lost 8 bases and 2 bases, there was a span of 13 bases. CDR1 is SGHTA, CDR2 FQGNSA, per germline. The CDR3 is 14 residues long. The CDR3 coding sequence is TGTGCCAGCGAGGCGGGGGGGGGCAATCAGCCCCAGCATTTT. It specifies CASEAGGGNQPQHF. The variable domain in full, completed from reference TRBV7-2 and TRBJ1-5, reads GAGVSQSPSNKVTEKGKDVELRCDPISGHTALYWYRQSLGQGLEFLIYFQGNSAPDKSGLPSDRFSAERTGGSVSTLTIQRTQQEDSAVYLCASEAGGGNQPQHFGDGTRLSIL.

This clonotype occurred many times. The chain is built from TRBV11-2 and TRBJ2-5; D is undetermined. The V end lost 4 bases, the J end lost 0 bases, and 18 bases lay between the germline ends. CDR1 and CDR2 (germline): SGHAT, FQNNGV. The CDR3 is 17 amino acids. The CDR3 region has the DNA TGTGCCAGCAGCTCTCGAGGATCTATCTTGTACCAAGAGACCCAGTACTTC. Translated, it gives CASSSRGSILYQETQYF.

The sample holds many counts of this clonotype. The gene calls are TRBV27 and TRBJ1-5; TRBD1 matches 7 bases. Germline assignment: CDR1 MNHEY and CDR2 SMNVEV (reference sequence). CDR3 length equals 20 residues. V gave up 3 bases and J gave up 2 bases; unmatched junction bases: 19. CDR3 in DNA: TGTGCCAGCAGTTTGGATTTCGGGACAGCCCTTGGAGGGGGCAATCAGCCCCAGCATTTT. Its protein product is CASSLDFGTALGGGNQPQHF.

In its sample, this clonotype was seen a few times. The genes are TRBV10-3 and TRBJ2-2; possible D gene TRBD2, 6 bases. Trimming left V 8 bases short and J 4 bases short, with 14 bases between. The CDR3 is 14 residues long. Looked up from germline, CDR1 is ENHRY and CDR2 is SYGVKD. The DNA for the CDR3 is TGTGCCATCCCCGCCGGGGGTGGCACCGGGGAGCTGTTTTTT. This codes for CAIPAGGGTGELFF.

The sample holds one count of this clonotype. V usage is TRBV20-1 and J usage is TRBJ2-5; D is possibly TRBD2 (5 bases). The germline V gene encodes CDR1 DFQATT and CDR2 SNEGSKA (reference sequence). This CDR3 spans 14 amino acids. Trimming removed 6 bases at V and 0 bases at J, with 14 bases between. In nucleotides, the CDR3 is TGCAGTGCCTCGAGGGTGAGGTACCAAGAGACCCAGTACTTC. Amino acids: CSASRVRYQETQYF.

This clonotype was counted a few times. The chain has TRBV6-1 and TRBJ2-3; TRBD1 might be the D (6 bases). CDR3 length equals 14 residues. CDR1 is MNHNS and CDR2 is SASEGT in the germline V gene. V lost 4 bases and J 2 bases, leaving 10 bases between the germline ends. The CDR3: CASSAGADTDTQYF. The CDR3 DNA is TGTGCCAGCAGTGCAGGGGCGGACACAGATACGCAGTATTTT.

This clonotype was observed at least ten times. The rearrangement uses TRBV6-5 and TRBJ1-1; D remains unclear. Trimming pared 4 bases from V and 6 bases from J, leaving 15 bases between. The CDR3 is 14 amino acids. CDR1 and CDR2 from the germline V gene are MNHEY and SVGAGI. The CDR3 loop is CASSSDGDRAEAFF. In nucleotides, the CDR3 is TGTGCCAGCAGTTCGGACGGGGATAGGGCTGAAGCTTTCTTT.

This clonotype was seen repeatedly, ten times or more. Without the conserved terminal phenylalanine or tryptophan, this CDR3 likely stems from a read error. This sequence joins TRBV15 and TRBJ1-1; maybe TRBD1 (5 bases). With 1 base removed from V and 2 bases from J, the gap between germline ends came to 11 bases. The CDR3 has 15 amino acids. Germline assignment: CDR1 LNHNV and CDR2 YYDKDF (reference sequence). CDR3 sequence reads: CATSRARGGNTEAFL. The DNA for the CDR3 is TGTGCCACCAGCAGAGCAAGGGGCGGTAACACTGAAGCTTTCCTT.

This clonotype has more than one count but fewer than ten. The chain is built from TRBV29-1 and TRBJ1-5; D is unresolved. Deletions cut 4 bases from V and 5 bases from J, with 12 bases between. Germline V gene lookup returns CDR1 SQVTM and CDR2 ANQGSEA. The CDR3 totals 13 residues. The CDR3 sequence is CSVGEGADQPQHF. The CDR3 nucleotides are TGCAGCGTTGGAGAGGGCGCGGATCAGCCCCAGCATTTT. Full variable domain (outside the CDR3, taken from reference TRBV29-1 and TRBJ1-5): SAVISQKPSRDICQRGTSLTIQCQVDSQVTMMFWYRQQPGQSLTLIATANQGSEATYESGFVIDKFPISRPNLTFSTLTVSNMSPEDSSIYLCSVGEGADQPQHFGDGTRLSIL.

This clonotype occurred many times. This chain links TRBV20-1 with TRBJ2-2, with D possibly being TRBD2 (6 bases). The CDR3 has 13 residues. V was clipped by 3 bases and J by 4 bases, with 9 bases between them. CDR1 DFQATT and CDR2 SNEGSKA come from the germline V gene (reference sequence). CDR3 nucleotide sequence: TGCAGTGCTAGGGAGGGTGGCACCGGGGAGCTGTTTTTT. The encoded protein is CSAREGGTGELFF.

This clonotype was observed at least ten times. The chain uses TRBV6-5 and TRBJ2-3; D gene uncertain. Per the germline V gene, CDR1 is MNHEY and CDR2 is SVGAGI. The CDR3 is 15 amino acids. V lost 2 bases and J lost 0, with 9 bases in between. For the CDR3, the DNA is TGTGCCAGCAGTTACGAACCTTTTAGCACAGATACGCAGTATTTT. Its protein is CASSYEPFSTDTQYF.

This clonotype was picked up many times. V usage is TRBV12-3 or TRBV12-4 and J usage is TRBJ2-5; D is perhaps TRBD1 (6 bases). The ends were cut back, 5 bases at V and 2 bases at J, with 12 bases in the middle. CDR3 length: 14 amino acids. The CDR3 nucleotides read TGTGCCAGCAGTCCCAGAGGGGGACAAGAGACCCAGTACTTC. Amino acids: CASSPRGGQETQYF.

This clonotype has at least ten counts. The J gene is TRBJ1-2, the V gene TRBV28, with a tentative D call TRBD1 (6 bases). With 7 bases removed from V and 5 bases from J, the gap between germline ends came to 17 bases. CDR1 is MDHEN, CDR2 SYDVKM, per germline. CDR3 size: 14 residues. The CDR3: CASNPTQGWYGYTF. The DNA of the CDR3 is TGTGCCAGCAACCCGACCCAGGGGTGGTATGGCTACACCTTC.

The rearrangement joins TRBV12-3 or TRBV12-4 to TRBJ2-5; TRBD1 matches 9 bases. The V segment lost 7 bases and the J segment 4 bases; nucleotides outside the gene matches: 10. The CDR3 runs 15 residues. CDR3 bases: TGTGCCAGCACCTCGGGACAGGGACTCCGAGAGACCCAGTACTTC. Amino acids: CASTSGQGLRETQYF.

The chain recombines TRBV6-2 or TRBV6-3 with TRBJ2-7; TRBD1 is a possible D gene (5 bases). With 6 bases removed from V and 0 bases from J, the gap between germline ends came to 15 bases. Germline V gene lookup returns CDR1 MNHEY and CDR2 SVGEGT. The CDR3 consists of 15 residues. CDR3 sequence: CASSPWAGNSYEQYF. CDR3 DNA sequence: TGTGCCAGCAGCCCCTGGGCAGGGAACTCCTACGAGCAGTACTTC.

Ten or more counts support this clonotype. This chain's CDR3 is CAVGGGQFVEAFF. CDR3 DNA: TGTGCCGTCGGTGGGGGGCAGTTTGTCGAAGCTTTCTTT. The rearrangement links TRBV6-2 or TRBV6-3 to TRBJ1-1; possible D gene TRBD1, 6 bases. The CDR3 extends over 13 amino acids. Germline CDR1 and CDR2: MNHEY and SVGEGT. Trimming removed 11 bases from V and 8 bases from J, with 21 bases in between.

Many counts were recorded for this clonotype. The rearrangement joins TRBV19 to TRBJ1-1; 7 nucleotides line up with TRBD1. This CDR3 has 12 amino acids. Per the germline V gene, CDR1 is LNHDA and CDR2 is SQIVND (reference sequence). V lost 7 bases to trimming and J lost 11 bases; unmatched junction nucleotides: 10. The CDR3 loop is CASTLGGSGAFF. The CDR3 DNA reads TGTGCCAGTACCCTAGGGGGCTCCGGCGCTTTCTTT.

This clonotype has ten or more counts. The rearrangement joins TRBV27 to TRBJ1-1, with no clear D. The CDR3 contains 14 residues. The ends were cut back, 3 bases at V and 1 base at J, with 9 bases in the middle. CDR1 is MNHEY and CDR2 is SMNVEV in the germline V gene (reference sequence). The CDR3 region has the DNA TGTGCCAGCAGTTTTGGCATTGAGAACACTGAAGCTTTCTTT. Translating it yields CASSFGIENTEAFF.

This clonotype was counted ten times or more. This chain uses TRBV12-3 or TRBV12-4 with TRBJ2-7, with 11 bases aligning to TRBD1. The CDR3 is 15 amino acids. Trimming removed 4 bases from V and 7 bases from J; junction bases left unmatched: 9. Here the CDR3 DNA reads TGTGCCAGCAGTTCTCCGGGACAGGGGGTTTGGGAGCAGTACTTC. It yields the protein CASSSPGQGVWEQYF.

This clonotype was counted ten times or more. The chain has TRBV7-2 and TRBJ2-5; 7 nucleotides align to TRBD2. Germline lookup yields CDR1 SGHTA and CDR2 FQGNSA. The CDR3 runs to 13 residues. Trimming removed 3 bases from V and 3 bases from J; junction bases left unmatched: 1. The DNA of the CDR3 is TGTGCCAGCAGCTTTGCGGGGGAAGAGACCCAGTACTTC. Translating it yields CASSFAGEETQYF.

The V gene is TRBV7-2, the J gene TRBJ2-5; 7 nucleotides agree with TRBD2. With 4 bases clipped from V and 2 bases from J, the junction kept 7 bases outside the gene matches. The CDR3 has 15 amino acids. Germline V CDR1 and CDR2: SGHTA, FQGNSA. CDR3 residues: CASSSGGSVQETQYF. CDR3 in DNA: TGTGCCAGCAGCTCTGGCGGGAGCGTACAAGAGACCCAGTACTTC.

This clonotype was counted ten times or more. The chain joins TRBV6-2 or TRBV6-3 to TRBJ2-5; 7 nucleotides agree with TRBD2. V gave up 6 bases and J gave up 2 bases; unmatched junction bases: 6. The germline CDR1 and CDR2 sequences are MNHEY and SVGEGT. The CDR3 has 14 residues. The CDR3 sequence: CASRVAGVQETQYF. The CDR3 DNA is TGTGCCAGCAGGGTCGCGGGGGTACAAGAGACCCAGTACTTC.

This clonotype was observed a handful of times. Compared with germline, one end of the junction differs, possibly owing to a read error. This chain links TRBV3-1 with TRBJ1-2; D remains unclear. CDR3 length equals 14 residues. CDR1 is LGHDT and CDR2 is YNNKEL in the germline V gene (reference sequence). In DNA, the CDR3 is TGTGCCAGCAGCGTGGGTGGAGTCGGCTATGACTACACCTTC. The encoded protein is CASSVGGVGYDYTF. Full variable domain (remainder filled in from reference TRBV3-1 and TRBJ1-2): DTAVSQTPKYLVTQMGNDKSIKCEQNLGHDTMYWYKQDSKKFLKIMFSYNNKELIINETVPNRFSPKSPDKAHLNLHINSLELGDSAVYFCASSVGGVGYDYTFGSGTRLTVV.

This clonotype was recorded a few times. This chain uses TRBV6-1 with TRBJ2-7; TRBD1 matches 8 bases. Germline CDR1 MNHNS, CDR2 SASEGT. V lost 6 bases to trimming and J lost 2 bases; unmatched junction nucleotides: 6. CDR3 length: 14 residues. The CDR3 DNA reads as TGTGCCAGCAGGCCGACAGGGGACCCCTACGAGCAGTACTTC. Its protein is CASRPTGDPYEQYF.